A single sample is the source of the 30 T cell receptor beta chains below, sequenced in a study of T cell clonality in common variable immunodeficiency. Clones were read by immunoSEQ multiplex PCR, and TCRdb kept only the in-frame ones, dropping some. This sample carries tens of thousands of clones and no singletons, and approximately 6.3% goes to the top ten. The sample taken for sequencing was peripheral blood mononuclear cells. These receptors all come from a person between 18 and 70 years old in good health.

The table lists this clone with many counts. The read finishes 3 residues shy of the CDR3 end, and the germline J gene is used to complete it. The chain combines TRBV30 with TRBJ2-3; TRBD2 agrees at 10 bases. The CDR3 is 16 residues long. The V and J ends lost 1 base and 2 bases, in that order; junction bases with no gene match: 6. CDR1 and CDR2 from the germline V gene are GTSNPN and SVGIG (reference sequence). This chain's CDR3 is CAWSAKSGGVTDTQYF. CDR3 DNA (partial): TGTGCCTGGAGTGCCAAAAGCGGGGGGGTCACAGATACG. The whole variable domain, filled in from reference TRBV30 and TRBJ2-3, reads SQTIHQWPATLVQPVGSPLSLECTVEGTSNPNLYWYRQAAGRGLQLLFYSVGIGQISSEVPQNLSASRPQDRQFILSSKKLLLSDSGFYLCAWSAKSGGVTDTQYFGPGTRLTVL.

This clone was seen repeatedly, ten times or more. The read gets to within 3 residues of the CDR3 end, and the germline J gene fills in the rest. The V gene is TRBV7-6, the J gene TRBJ1-4, with a possible D match to TRBD1 (6 bases). This CDR3 is built from 15 residues. The V end was cut by 5 bases, the J end by 8 bases, with 18 bases between. Germline V gives CDR1 SGHVS, CDR2 FNYEAQ. Here the CDR3 reads CASSPNRDRREKLFF. Incomplete CDR3 DNA: TGTGCCAGCAGCCCCAACAGGGACCGGAGGGAAAAA.

This clone has a count of ten or more. The sequenced fragment ends 3 residues before the CDR3 boundary, so the rest is inferred from the germline J gene. The chain has TRBV18 and TRBJ2-7; D could derive from TRBD1 or TRBD2 (6 bases each). Germline CDR1 and CDR2: KGHSH and LQKENI. Trimming shortened V by 6 bases and J by 2 bases, and 14 bases separated the two germline ends. The CDR3 has 14 amino acids. The CDR3 reads CASSRDNVPYEQYF. The DNA read from the CDR3 is TGTGCCAGCTCGCGGGACAATGTTCCCTACGAG.

Notes on this clone: A read error may produce the germline difference seen at one junction end. The read gets to within 3 residues of the CDR3 end, and the germline J gene fills in the rest. The same CDR3 is also encoded by other DNA sequences in this sample. The rearrangement joins TRBV30 to TRBJ2-5, with D possibly being TRBD1 (5 bases). The CDR3 extends over 12 amino acids. The germline gives CDR1 GTSNPN, CDR2 SVGIG (reference sequence). The CDR3 protein is CAWSSGKWTQYF. The DNA read from the CDR3 is TGCGCCTGGAGTTCAGGGAAATGGACC.

This clone was counted a few times. The CDR3 is CAAAASSSYNDYTF. CDR3 bases read: TGTGCCGCGGCGGCGTCGAGCTCCTACAATGAC. The chain links TRBV6-2 or TRBV6-3 to TRBJ1-2, with no clear D. The missing CDR3 end, 3 residues past where the read stops, is filled in from the germline J gene. Germline values: CDR1 MNHEY, CDR2 SVGEGT. The CDR3 loop spans 14 amino acids.

This clone occurred many times. The observed sequence ends 3 residues before the CDR3 terminus, with the missing tail filled in from the germline J gene. The J gene is TRBJ1-2, the V gene TRBV19, with D tentatively TRBD1 (5 bases). The CDR3 has 12 amino acids. CDR1 is LNHDA and CDR2 is SQIVND in the germline V gene (reference sequence). With 6 bases removed from V and 2 bases from J, the gap between germline ends came to 7 bases. The CDR3 loop is CASRRGNYGYTF. The CDR3 DNA, read in part, is TGTGCCAGTAGGCGGGGGAACTATGGC.

This clone was observed a handful of times. Compared with germline, one end of the junction differs, possibly owing to a read error. The read comes to an end 3 residues before the CDR3 does, leaving the germline J gene to fill in the end. Other DNA sequences in the same sample also yield this CDR3. This rearrangement joins TRBV30 to TRBJ1-3, with D perhaps TRBD1 (6 bases). This CDR3 is 15 amino acids long. Germline V CDR1 and CDR2: GTSNPN, SVGIG (reference sequence). CDR3 protein: CAWSAIRGSGNTIYF. Partial CDR3 DNA: TGTGCCTGGAGTGCTATCAGGGGATCGGGAAACACG. The full variable domain, its missing parts supplied by reference TRBV30 and TRBJ1-3, is SQTIHQWPATLVQPVGSPLSLECTVEGTSNPNLYWYRQAAGRGLQLLFYSVGIGQISSEVPQNLSASRPQDRQFILSSKKLLLSDSGFYLCAWSAIRGSGNTIYFGEGSWLTVV.

This clone showed up just a few times. Read sequence stops 3 residues before the CDR3 end, and the germline J gene provides the missing end. J is TRBJ2-3 and V is TRBV19; 10 nucleotides match TRBD1. The germline V gene has CDR1 LNHDA and CDR2 SQIVND (reference sequence). CDR3 length: 16 residues. The CDR3: CASNAWTGGSNQPQYF. The covered CDR3 bases are TGTGCCAGCAATGCGTGGACAGGGGGAAGCAATCAGCCG.

This clone was counted ten times or more. The observed sequence ends 3 residues before the CDR3 terminus, with the missing tail filled in from the germline J gene. The gene calls are TRBV10-3 and TRBJ2-2; 13 bases align to TRBD2. The CDR3 extends over 17 amino acids. With V trimmed by 6 bases and J by 3 bases, 7 bases remained unmatched. Germline assignment: CDR1 ENHRY and CDR2 SYGVKD. CDR3 DNA, as far as it was read: TGTGCCATCAGACGCACTAGCGGGGGGGGCCACACCGGGGAG. Translating it yields CAIRRTSGGGHTGE. The full CDR3 protein is CAIRRTSGGGHTGELFF.

This clone has at least ten counts. An end of the junction differs from the germline gene, which may be a read error. Sequencing ends 3 residues short of the CDR3 end; the germline J gene provides the rest. The sample has other DNA sequences that encode this CDR3 too. J is TRBJ2-3 and V is TRBV6-2 or TRBV6-3; 7 nucleotides match TRBD2. The germline CDR1 and CDR2 sequences are MNHEY and SVGEGT. The CDR3 totals 17 residues. CDR3: CASSSATTGTNTDTQYF. Incomplete CDR3 DNA: TGTGCCAGTAGTTCCGCAACAACCGGGACTAACACAGATACG.

This clone was counted ten times or more. Read data end 3 residues before the CDR3 end; the end is taken from the germline J gene. The J gene is TRBJ2-3, the V gene TRBV13; TRBD2 matches 11 bases. Germline V CDR1 and CDR2: PRHDT, FYEKMQ (reference sequence). The CDR3 runs 16 residues. The J segment lost 4 bases and the V segment lost 5 bases, leaving 8 bases of the junction unmatched. Partial CDR3 DNA: TGTGCCAGCAGCCCCGCTAGCGGGGGGCATCCAGATACG. It codes for CASSPASGGHPDT. The CDR3, in full, reads CASSPASGGHPDTQYF. Full variable domain (remainder filled in from reference TRBV13 and TRBJ2-3): AAGVIQSPRHLIKEKRETATLKCYPIPRHDTVYWYQQGPGQDPQFLISFYEKMQSDKGSIPDRFSAQQFSDYHSELNMSSLELGDSALYFCASSPASGGHPDTQYFGPGTRLTVL.

This clone has a count of ten or more. Distinct nucleotide sequences in the sample also encode this CDR3. The DNA read from the CDR3 is TGTGCCTGGAGTTTAGGGGGGGACTATGGC. Translated: CAWSLGGDYG. The whole CDR3 sequence reads CAWSLGGDYGYTF. The V gene is TRBV30, the J gene TRBJ1-2; D is perhaps TRBD1 (6 bases). With the read ending 3 residues before the CDR3 end, the germline J gene is used to fill in that end. This CDR3 region has 13 residues. V lost 2 bases to trimming and J lost 3 bases, with 10 bases between them. CDR1 is GTSNPN and CDR2 is SVGIG in the germline V gene (reference sequence).

At least ten counts were recorded for this clone. The sequenced fragment ends 3 residues before the CDR3 boundary, so the rest is inferred from the germline J gene. This chain links TRBV5-1 with TRBJ2-6; 12 bases align to TRBD1. In germline, CDR1 is SGHRS, CDR2 YFSETQ. V was clipped by 4 bases and J by 4 bases; unmatched bases: 6. The length of the CDR3 is 17 residues. CDR3 residues: CASSHGTGGTGANVLTF. CDR3 DNA (partial): TGCGCCAGCAGCCACGGGACAGGGGGCACCGGGGCCAACGTC.

This clone was seen ten or more times. The read falls 3 residues short of the CDR3 end, and the missing part is taken from the germline J gene. J is TRBJ1-1 and V is TRBV5-8; D may be TRBD1 (5 bases). CDR1 and CDR2 (germline): SGHTS, YDEGEE. The CDR3 runs 15 residues. V was trimmed by 0 bases and J by 4 bases, leaving 13 bases between them. The CDR3 protein is CASSLDSGDGTEAFF. CDR3 DNA, as far as it was read: TGTGCCAGCAGCTTGGATTCGGGGGATGGCACTGAA.

The sample holds many counts of this clone. The sequenced fragment ends 3 residues before the CDR3 boundary, so the rest is inferred from the germline J gene. This chain joins TRBV30 and TRBJ1-2; perhaps TRBD1 as D (6 bases). The CDR3 loop spans 13 amino acids. The ends were cut back, 3 bases at V and 6 bases at J, with 14 bases in the middle. Germline V gene sequence: CDR1 GTSNPN, CDR2 SVGIG (reference sequence). The DNA read from the CDR3 is TGTGCCTGGAGATACAGGGCGCTGAATGGC. Translating gives CAWRYRALNG. The CDR3 in full is CAWRYRALNGYTF.

This clone showed up many times. The DNA read from the CDR3 is TGCAGTGCCCCCAGGCGGCGGGGGGAATACTTAATACAAGAGACC. As protein: CSAPRRRGEYLIQET. In full, the CDR3 is CSAPRRRGEYLIQETQYF. This chain joins TRBV20-1 and TRBJ2-5, with TRBD2 matching over 8 bases. The read finishes 3 residues shy of the CDR3 end, and the germline J gene is used to complete it. CDR1 and CDR2 (germline): DFQATT, SNEGSKA (reference sequence). With 6 bases clipped from V and 2 bases from J, the junction kept 20 bases outside the gene matches. The CDR3 extends over 18 amino acids.

The CDR3 loop is CASSFFTGGHTEAFF. The covered CDR3 bases are TGTGCCAGCAGCTTTTTTACAGGGGGTCACACTGAA. V and J are TRBV7-2 and TRBJ1-1; 8 nucleotides align to TRBD1. Read data end 3 residues before the CDR3 end; the end is taken from the germline J gene. Germline CDR1 and CDR2: SGHTA and FQGNSA. The CDR3 sequence is 15 residues long. Losses at the gene ends were 3 bases for V and 3 bases for J; bases not matched to a gene: 6.

This clone occurred many times. The sequence runs out 3 residues before the end of the CDR3; the remainder is reconstructed from the germline J gene. The V call is TRBV30, the J call TRBJ1-2; 7 bases map to TRBD1. Per the germline V gene, CDR1 is GTSNPN and CDR2 is SVGIG (reference sequence). There are 13 residues in the CDR3. Trimming took 2 bases from V and 4 from J; bases not matched to a gene: 4. Partial CDR3 DNA: TGTGCCTGGAGTCCGGACAGGTTCTATGGC. This translates into CAWSPDRFYG. The whole CDR3 protein reads CAWSPDRFYGYTF. Full variable domain (outside the CDR3, taken from reference TRBV30 and TRBJ1-2): SQTIHQWPATLVQPVGSPLSLECTVEGTSNPNLYWYRQAAGRGLQLLFYSVGIGQISSEVPQNLSASRPQDRQFILSSKKLLLSDSGFYLCAWSPDRFYGYTFGSGTRLTVV.

Many counts were recorded for this clone. The read terminates 3 residues before the CDR3 end, so the remaining end is supplied by the germline J gene. This chain uses TRBV4-2 with TRBJ1-3; the D gene is possibly TRBD1 (6 bases). V lost 2 bases and J lost 4, with 12 bases in between. Germline CDR1 LGHNA, CDR2 YNFKEQ. The CDR3 length is 15 residues. The sequenced part of the CDR3 DNA is TGTGCCAGCAGCCAAAAACAGGGAACAGGAAACACC. Amino acids: CASSQKQGTGNT. The entire CDR3 sequence reads CASSQKQGTGNTIYF.

This clone was counted a few times. This clone may be a read error of a much larger clone one base away. The read gets to within 3 residues of the CDR3 end, and the germline J gene fills in the rest. The chain combines TRBV30 with TRBJ2-3; tentatively, D is TRBD1 or TRBD2 (5 bases each). The CDR3 spans 14 residues. CDR1 GTSNPN and CDR2 SVGIG come from the germline V gene (reference sequence). The covered CDR3 bases are TGTGCCTGGAGCGATACAGGAGGCAATCAGCCG. This encodes CAWSDTGGNQP. The entire CDR3 protein is CAWSDTGGNQPQYF.

This clone was detected ten times or more. The CDR3 extends 3 residues past the end of the read, so its final part is completed from the germline J gene. The chain combines TRBV7-8 with TRBJ1-1; TRBD1 might be the D (5 bases). From germline, CDR1 is SGHVS and CDR2 FQNEAQ. V dropped 1 base and J dropped 6 bases, with 12 bases sitting between them. CDR3 length: 14 residues. The CDR3 bases that were read are TGTGCCAGCAGCTTAGGGCAGGGCTACTCTGAA. Its translation: CASSLGQGYSE. The full CDR3 reads CASSLGQGYSEAFF.

Ten or more counts support this clone. The read terminates 3 residues ahead of where the CDR3 ends, so the germline J gene completes it. V usage is TRBV5-6 and J usage is TRBJ1-1; tentatively, D is TRBD1 (5 bases). CDR1 SGHDT and CDR2 YYEEEE come from the germline V gene. The CDR3 consists of 14 residues. The ends were cut back, 3 bases at V and 1 base at J, with 10 bases in the middle. The covered CDR3 bases are TGTGCCAGCAGCTGGGGGGTGGGGAACACTGAA. This translates into CASSWGVGNTE. The whole CDR3 protein is CASSWGVGNTEAFF.

The sample holds many counts of this clone. The missing CDR3 end, 3 residues past where the read stops, is filled in from the germline J gene. The chain joins TRBV14 to TRBJ2-1; D remains ambiguous. The V and J ends lost 4 bases and 6 bases respectively, with 4 bases between them. Germline lookup yields CDR1 SGHDN and CDR2 FVKESK. The CDR3 has 11 amino acids. Partial CDR3 DNA: TGTGCCAGCAGCCCTAGCAATGAG. Protein sequence: CASSPSNE. The full CDR3 protein reads CASSPSNEQFF.

Many counts were recorded for this clone. This CDR3 reads CASSWGTGLNEQFF. The sequenced CDR3 bases are TGTGCCAGCAGCTGGGGGACAGGCCTCAATGAG. The rearrangement uses TRBV7-6 and TRBJ2-1, with 8 bases lining up with TRBD1. The read ends 3 residues shy of where the CDR3 ends; the end is completed using the germline J gene. Looked up from germline, CDR1 is SGHVS and CDR2 is FNYEAQ. V trimming: 4 bases; J trimming: 6 bases; junction bases outside the gene matches: 5. CDR3 size: 14 residues.

This clone was observed many times. The CDR3 end lies 3 residues beyond the end of the read and is filled in from the germline J gene. The chain is built from TRBV19 and TRBJ1-5, with D unresolved. The CDR3 runs 13 residues. Germline CDR1 is LNHDA and CDR2 is SQIVND (reference sequence). The germline V and J ends were trimmed by 3 bases and 9 bases, with 12 bases remaining between them. CDR3 sequence: CASSIGLSGPQHF. CDR3 bases read: TGTGCCAGTAGTATTGGTCTATCCGGGCCC.

This clone has ten or more counts. The CDR3 here is CASSLGQSTDTQYF. The CDR3 bases that were read are TGTGCCAGCAGCTTGGGACAAAGCACAGATACG. The V gene is TRBV5-4, the J gene TRBJ2-3; D uncertain. The CDR3 end is not reached by the read, which stops 3 residues before it; the germline J gene fills it in. There are 14 residues in the CDR3. V was pared by 0 bases and J by 0 bases, with 5 bases between. The germline gives CDR1 SGHNT, CDR2 YYREEE (reference sequence).

This clone came up many times. A much more abundant neighbour one base away suggests this may be a read error. With the read ending 3 residues before the CDR3 end, the germline J gene is used to fill in that end. The chain links TRBV20-1 to TRBJ2-3; the D gene is possibly TRBD1 (6 bases). This CDR3 has 15 amino acids. The V gene's germline CDR1 is DFQATT and CDR2 SNEGSKA (reference sequence). Incomplete CDR3 DNA: TGCAGTGCTAGGGGGGCTCAAGGATCATTCGAGACG. This translates into CSARGAQGSFET. The whole CDR3 region reads CSARGAQGSFETQYF.

This clone was seen ten or more times. The CDR3 end falls 3 residues outside the read, so it is completed with the germline J gene. The V gene is TRBV7-7, the J gene TRBJ2-5; 7 nucleotides agree with TRBD1. Germline loops: CDR1 SSHAT, CDR2 FNYEAQ (reference sequence). The CDR3 totals 13 residues. Unmatched junction bases numbered 5, after V lost 5 bases and J lost 5 bases. Partial CDR3 DNA: TGTGCCAGCAGCCAACAGGGGCAGGAGACC. It translates to CASSQQGQET. The complete CDR3 reads CASSQQGQETQYF.

This clone was seen many times. The sequence runs out 3 residues before the end of the CDR3; the remainder is reconstructed from the germline J gene. V gene TRBV9 combines with J gene TRBJ1-2, with 9 bases lining up with TRBD1. The J segment lost 4 bases and the V segment lost 5 bases, leaving 6 bases of the junction unmatched. This CDR3 has 14 residues. The germline CDR1 and CDR2 sequences are SGDLS and YYNGEE. The part of the CDR3 DNA that was read is TGTGCCAGCAGAAAACAGGGGGCGACCTATGGC. This codes for CASRKQGATYG. The whole CDR3 is CASRKQGATYGYTF.

This clone was seen a handful of times. The read ends 3 residues early relative to the CDR3; the germline J gene fills the gap. This chain uses TRBV7-6 with TRBJ2-2; the D gene is possibly TRBD1 (5 bases). The CDR3 loop spans 16 amino acids. Germline V gene sequence: CDR1 SGHVS, CDR2 FNYEAQ. Incomplete CDR3 DNA: TGTGCCAGCAGCTTACAGGCCCGGCAGGACAATTCACCG. Its protein product is CASSLQARQDNSP. The CDR3 in full is CASSLQARQDNSPLFF.